This T cell receptor beta chain was observed in a study of blood T cell repertoires in COVID-19. As for the study in general: From the United States, Italy and Spain came samples of acute and convalescent COVID-19. Sources were T cells, B-cell-depleted T cells, or PBMCs; the material itself was cDNA or gDNA.

Original analysis: Reference gene primers were amplified, and this amplification served to estimate nucleated cell counts. Here immunoSEQ multiplex PCR was the method, and the copy in TCRdb shows in-frame clones only, minus some. V, J and clone size reflect that table, while D and trimming were determined from the DNA. Found here are a few hundred thousand clones, 89% of them singletons; the top ten hold 4% to 5%. V gave up 4 bases and J gave up 3 bases, with 12 bases separating them. CDR3 length: 13 residues. CDR1 is GTSNPN and CDR2 is SVGIG in the germline V gene (reference sequence). This clone appeared a few times.

This TCR derives from a woman in her forties who had recovered from COVID-19. The chain employs TRBV30 and TRBJ1-2, with a tentative D call TRBD1 (6 bases). The source material was peripheral blood. CDR3 in amino acids: CAWKGRGDYGYTF. CDR3 nucleotide sequence: TGTGCCTGGAAAGGCAGGGGTGACTATGGCTACACCTTC.